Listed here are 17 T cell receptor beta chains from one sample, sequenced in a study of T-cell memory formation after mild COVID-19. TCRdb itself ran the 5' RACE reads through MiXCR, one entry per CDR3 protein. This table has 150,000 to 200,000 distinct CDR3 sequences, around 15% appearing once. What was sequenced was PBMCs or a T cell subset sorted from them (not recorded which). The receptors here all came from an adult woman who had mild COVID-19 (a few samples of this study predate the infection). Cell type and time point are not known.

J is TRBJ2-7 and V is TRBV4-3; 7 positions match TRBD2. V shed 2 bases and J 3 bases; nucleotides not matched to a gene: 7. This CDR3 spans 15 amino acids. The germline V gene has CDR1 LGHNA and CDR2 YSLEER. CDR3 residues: CASSQLAEINYEQYF. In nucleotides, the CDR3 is TGCGCCAGCAGCCAACTAGCGGAAATAAACTACGAGCAGTACTTC.

The CDR3 sequence is CATSFDQQTSTDTQYF. In nucleotides, the CDR3 is TGTGCCACCAGTTTCGACCAGCAGACTAGCACAGATACGCAGTATTTT. The chain has TRBV15 and TRBJ2-3; no clear D gene. CDR1 is LNHNV and CDR2 is YYDKDF in the germline V gene (reference sequence). The V and J ends lost 6 bases and 0 bases respectively, with 16 bases between them. The CDR3 covers 16 residues.

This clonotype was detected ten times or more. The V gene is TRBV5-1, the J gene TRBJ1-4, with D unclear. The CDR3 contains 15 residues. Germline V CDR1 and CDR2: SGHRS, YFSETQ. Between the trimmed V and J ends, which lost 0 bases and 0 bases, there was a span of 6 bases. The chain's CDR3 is CASSLEHATNEKLFF. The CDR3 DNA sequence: TGCGCCAGCAGCTTGGAGCATGCAACTAATGAAAAACTGTTTTTT.

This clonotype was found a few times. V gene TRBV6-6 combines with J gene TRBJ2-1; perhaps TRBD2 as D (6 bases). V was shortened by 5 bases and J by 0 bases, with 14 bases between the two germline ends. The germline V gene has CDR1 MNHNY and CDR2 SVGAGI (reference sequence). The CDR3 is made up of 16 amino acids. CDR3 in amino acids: CASSLSRESSYNEQFF. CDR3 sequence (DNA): TGTGCCAGCAGTCTGTCTCGGGAGAGCTCCTACAATGAGCAGTTCTTC.

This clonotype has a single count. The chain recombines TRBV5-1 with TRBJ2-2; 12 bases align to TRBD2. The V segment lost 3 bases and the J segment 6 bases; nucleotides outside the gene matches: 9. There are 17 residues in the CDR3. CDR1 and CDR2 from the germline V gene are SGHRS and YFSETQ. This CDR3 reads CASSSGTSGLWAGELFF. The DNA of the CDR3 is TGCGCCAGCAGCTCCGGGACTAGCGGGTTATGGGCCGGGGAGCTGTTTTTT.

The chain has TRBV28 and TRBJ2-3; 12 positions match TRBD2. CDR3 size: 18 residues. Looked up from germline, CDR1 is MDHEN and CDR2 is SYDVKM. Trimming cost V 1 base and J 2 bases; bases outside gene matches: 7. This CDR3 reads CASSLLGLAGASTDTQYF. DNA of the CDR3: TGTGCCAGCAGTTTATTGGGACTAGCGGGCGCCTCCACAGATACGCAGTATTTT.

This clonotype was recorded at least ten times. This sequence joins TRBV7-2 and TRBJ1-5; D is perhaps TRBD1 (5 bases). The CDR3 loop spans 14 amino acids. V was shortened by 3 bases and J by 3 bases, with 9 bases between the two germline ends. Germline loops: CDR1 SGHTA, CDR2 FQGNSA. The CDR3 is CASSFLGVNQPQHF. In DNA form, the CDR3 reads TGTGCCAGCAGCTTCTTGGGGGTCAATCAGCCCCAGCATTTT.

CDR3 region: CASSPGSAAFNSPLHF. DNA of the CDR3: TGTGCCAGCAGCCCGGGTTCGGCAGCCTTTAATTCACCCCTCCACTTT. This chain joins TRBV7-9 and TRBJ1-6; D not certain. V gave up 5 bases and J gave up 6 bases, with 17 bases separating them. This CDR3 is built from 16 residues. CDR1 is SEHNR, CDR2 FQNEAQ, per germline (reference sequence).

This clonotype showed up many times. CDR3 DNA sequence: TGTGCCAGCAGCGTTAACAGCGGGACAGGGATGTCCTACGAGCAGTACTTC. Residues: CASSVNSGTGMSYEQYF. This chain connects TRBV5-6 to TRBJ2-7; 9 bases fit TRBD1. Per the germline V gene, CDR1 is SGHDT and CDR2 is YYEEEE. J lost 1 base, V lost 4 bases, and 12 bases had no gene match. The CDR3 is 17 residues long.

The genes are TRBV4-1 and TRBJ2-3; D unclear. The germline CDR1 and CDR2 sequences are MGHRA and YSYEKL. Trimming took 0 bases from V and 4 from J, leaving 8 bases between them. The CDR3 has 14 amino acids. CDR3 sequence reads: CASSQEIRPDTQYF. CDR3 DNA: TGCGCCAGCAGCCAAGAGATCCGACCAGATACGCAGTATTTT.

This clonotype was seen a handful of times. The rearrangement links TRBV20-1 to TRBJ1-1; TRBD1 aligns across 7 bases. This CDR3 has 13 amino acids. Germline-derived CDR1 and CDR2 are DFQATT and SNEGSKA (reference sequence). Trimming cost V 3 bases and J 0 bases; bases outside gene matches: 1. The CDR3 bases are TGCAGTGCTAGTGGACAGGTGAACACTGAAGCTTTCTTT. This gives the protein CSASGQVNTEAFF.

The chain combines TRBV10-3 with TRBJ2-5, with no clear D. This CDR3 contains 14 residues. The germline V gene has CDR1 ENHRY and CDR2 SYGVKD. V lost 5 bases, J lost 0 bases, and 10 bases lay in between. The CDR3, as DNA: TGTGCCATCAGTCAAAGGGCAGACCAAGAGACCCAGTACTTC. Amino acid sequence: CAISQRADQETQYF.

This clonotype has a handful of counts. CDR3 nucleotides: TGTGCCAGCAGCTTAGCCATAGCGGGAGGGGGCAATGAGCAGTTCTTC. The encoded protein is CASSLAIAGGGNEQFF. The V and J genes are TRBV7-6 and TRBJ2-1, with 11 bases identical to TRBD2. Germline V gene lookup returns CDR1 SGHVS and CDR2 FNYEAQ. Trimming removed 0 bases from V and 6 bases from J; junction bases left unmatched: 4. The CDR3 consists of 16 residues.

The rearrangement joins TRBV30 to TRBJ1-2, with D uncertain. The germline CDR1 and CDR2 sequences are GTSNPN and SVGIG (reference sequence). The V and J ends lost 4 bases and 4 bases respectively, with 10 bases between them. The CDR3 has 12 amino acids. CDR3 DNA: TGTGCCTGGAACTGGGAGGGCTATGGCTACACCTTC. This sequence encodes CAWNWEGYGYTF.

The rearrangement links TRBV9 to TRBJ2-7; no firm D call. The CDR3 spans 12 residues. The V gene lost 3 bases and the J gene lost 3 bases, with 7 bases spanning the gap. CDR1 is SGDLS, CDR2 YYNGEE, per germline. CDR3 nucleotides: TGTGCCAGCAGCGCAGTTGGCTACGAGCAGTACTTC. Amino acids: CASSAVGYEQYF.

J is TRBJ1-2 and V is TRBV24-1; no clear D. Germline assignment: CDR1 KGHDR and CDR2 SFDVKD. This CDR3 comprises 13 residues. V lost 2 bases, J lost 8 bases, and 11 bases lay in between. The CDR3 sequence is CATSDYLSVGYTF. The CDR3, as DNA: TGTGCCACCAGTGATTACCTGTCGGTAGGCTACACCTTC.

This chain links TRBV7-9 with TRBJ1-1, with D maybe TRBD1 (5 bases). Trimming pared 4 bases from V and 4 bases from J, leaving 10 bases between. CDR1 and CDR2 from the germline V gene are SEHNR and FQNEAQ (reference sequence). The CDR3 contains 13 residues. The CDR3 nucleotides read TGTGCCAGCAGCTCATGGGGGGGCACTGAAGCTTTCTTT. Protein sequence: CASSSWGGTEAFF.